The TCR beta chain described here comes from a study of CD8+ T cells in alopecia areata. Comment on this clone: Its specificity is not known.

General study findings and limits: Numerous clones, expanded in lesions, remained in scalp and blood during tofacitinib.

Germline CDR1 is SNHLY and CDR2 is FYNNEI. This CDR3 is 14 amino acids long. The V end was cut by 8 bases, the J end by 5 bases, with 13 bases between. Treatment specified: oral pan-JAK inhibitor, 5-10 mg twice daily. Reverse transcription of extracted RNA yielded cDNA, which provided the sequencing template. Repertoires were generated with immunoSEQ multiplex PCR, while TCRdb's copy carries only in-frame clones and drops some. The table lists approximately 220,000 clones, around two fifths of them singletons, with roughly 0.45% in the top ten. The sequenced sample was CD4+ T cells sorted from blood, obtained around week 31, from a patient treated with tofacitinib. The V call is TRBV2, the J call TRBJ1-6, with D maybe TRBD1 (5 bases). The sequence was collected from a human donor with alopecia areata. The DNA for the CDR3 is TGTGCCAGCTTAGCAGGGTACGATAATTCACCCCTCCACTTT. This encodes CASLAGYDNSPLHF.